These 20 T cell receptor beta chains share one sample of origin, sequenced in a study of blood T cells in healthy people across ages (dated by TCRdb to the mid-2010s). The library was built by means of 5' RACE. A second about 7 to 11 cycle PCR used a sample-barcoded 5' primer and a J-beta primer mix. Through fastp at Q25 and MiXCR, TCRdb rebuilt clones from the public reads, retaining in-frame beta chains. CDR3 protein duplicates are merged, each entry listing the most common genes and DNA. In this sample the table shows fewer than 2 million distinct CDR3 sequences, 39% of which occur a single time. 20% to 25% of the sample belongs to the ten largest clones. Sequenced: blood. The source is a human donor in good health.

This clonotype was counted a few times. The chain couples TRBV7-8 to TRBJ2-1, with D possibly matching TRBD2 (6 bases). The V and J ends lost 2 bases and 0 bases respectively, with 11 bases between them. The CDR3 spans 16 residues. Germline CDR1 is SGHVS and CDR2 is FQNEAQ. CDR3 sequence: CASSLLVGGSYNEQFF. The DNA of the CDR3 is TGTGCCAGCAGCTTATTGGTGGGGGGCTCCTACAATGAGCAGTTCTTC.

CDR3: CASSVIGTNYGYTF. The CDR3 DNA reads as TGTGCCAGCAGCGTTATCGGGACTAACTATGGCTACACCTTC. The chain is built from TRBV28 and TRBJ1-2, with no clear D. The V gene lost 6 bases and the J gene lost 0 bases, with 11 bases spanning the gap. Germline V CDR1 and CDR2: MDHEN, SYDVKM. The CDR3 spans 14 residues.

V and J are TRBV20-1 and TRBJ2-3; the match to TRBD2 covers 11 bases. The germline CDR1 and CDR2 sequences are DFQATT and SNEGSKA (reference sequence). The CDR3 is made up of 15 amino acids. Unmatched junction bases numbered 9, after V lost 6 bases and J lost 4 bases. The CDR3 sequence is CSAQLLAGGADTQYF. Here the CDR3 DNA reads TGCAGTGCGCAACTTCTAGCGGGGGGCGCAGATACGCAGTATTTT.

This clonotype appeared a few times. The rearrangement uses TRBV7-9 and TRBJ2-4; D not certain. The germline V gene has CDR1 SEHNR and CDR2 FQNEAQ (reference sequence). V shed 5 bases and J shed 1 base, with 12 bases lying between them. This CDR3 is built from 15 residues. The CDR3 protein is CASSIPISAKNIQYF. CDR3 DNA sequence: TGTGCCAGCAGCATACCTATTTCGGCCAAAAACATTCAGTACTTC.

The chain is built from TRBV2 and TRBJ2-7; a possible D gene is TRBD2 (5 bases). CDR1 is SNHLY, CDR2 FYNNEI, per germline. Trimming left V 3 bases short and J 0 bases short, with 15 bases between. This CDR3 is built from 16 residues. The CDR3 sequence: CASSDVGLGSSYEQYF. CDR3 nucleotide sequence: TGTGCCAGCAGTGATGTTGGGCTTGGGAGCTCCTACGAGCAGTACTTC. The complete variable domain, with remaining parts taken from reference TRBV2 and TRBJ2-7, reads EPEVTQTPSHQVTQMGQEVILRCVPISNHLYFYWYRQILGQKVEFLVSFYNNEISEKSEIFDDQFSVERPDGSNFTLKIRSTKLEDSAMYFCASSDVGLGSSYEQYFGPGTRLTVT.

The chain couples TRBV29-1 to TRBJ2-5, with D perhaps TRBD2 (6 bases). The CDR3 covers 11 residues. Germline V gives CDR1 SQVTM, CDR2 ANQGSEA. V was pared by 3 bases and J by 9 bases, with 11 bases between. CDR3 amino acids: CSVDRGEAQYF. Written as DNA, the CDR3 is TGCAGCGTTGATCGTGGGGAGGCCCAGTACTTC.

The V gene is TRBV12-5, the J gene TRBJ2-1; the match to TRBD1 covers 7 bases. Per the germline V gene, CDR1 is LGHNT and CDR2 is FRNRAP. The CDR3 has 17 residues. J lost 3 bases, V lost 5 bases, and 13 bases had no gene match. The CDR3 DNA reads TGTGCTAGTGGTCGCCGTAGGGGGCAGGGTATCTACAATGAGCAGTTCTTC. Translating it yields CASGRRRGQGIYNEQFF.

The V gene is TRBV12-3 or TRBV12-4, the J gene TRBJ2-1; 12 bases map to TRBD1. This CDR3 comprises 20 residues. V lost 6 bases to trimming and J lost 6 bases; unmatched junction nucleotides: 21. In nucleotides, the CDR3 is TGTGCCAGCAGCAGCCGGGACAGGGGGCTTTCGGGGTTCTGGGCCAATGAGCAGTTCTTC. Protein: CASSSRDRGLSGFWANEQFF.

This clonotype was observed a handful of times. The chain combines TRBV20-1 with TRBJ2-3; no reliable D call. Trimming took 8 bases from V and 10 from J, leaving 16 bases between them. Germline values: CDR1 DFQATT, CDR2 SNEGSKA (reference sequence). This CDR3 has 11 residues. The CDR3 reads CSPLAALSQYF. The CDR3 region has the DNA TGCAGTCCGCTCGCAGCGTTGTCGCAGTATTTT.

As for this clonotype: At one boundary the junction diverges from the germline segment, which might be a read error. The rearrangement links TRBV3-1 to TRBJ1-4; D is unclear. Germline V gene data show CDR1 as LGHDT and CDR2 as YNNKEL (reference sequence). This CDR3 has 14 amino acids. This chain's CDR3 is CASSQWRTSEKLFF. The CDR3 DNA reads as TGTGCCAGCAGCCAATGGAGGACTAGTGAAAAACTGTTTTTT.

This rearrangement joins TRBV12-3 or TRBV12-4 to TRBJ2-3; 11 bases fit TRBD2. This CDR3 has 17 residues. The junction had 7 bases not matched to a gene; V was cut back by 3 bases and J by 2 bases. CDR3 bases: TGTGCCAGCAGTTTTGAGCAACTAGCGGGGGACACAGATACGCAGTATTTT. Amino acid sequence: CASSFEQLAGDTDTQYF.

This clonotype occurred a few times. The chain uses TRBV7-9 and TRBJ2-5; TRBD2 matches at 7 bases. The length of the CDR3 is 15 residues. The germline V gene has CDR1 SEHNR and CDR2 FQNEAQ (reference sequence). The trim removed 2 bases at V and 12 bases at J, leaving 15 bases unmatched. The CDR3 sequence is CASSLLGGRDYEKYF. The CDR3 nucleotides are TGTGCCAGCAGCTTATTGGGGGGGAGAGATTACGAGAAGTACTTC.

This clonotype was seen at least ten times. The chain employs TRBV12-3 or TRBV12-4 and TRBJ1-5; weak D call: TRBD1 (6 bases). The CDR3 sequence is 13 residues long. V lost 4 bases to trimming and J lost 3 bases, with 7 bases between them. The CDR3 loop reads CASSSGVNQPQHF. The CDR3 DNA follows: TGTGCCAGCAGTTCAGGGGTCAATCAGCCCCAGCATTTT.

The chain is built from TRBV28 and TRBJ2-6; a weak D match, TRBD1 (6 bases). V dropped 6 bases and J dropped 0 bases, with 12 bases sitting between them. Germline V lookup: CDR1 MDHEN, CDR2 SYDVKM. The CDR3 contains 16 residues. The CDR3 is CASSRGLHSGANVLTF. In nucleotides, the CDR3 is TGTGCCAGCAGCAGGGGCCTCCACTCTGGGGCCAACGTCCTGACTTTC.

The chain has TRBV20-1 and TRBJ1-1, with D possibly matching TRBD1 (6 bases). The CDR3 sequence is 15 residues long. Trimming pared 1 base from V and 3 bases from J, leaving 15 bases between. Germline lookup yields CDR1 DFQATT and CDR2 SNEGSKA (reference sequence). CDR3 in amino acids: CSARAGGGGYTEAFF. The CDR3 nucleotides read TGCAGTGCTAGAGCGGGGGGCGGGGGCTACACTGAAGCTTTCTTT.

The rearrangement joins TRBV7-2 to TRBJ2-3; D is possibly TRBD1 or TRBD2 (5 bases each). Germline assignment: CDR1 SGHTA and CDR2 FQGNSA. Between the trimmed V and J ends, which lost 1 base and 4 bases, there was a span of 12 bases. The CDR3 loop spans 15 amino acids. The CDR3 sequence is CASSLVAGRADTQYF. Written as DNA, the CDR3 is TGTGCCAGCAGCTTAGTGGCAGGGAGAGCAGATACGCAGTATTTT.

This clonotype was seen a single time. For the CDR3, the DNA is TGTGCCAGCATGTACTCCCCCACGGGACAGTCCGACTATGGCTACACCTTC. Translating it yields CASMYSPTGQSDYGYTF. V gene TRBV7-9 combines with J gene TRBJ1-2, with 7 bases fitting TRBD1. The germline gives CDR1 SEHNR, CDR2 FQNEAQ (reference sequence). The CDR3 sequence is 17 residues long. With V trimmed by 7 bases and J by 3 bases, 17 bases remained unmatched.

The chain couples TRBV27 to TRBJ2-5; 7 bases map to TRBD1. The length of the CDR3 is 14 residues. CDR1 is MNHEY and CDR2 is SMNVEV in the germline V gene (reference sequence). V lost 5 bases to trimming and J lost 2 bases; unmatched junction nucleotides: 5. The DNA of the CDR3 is TGTGCCAGCAGTCCGACAGGGATGCAAGAGACCCAGTACTTC. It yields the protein CASSPTGMQETQYF.

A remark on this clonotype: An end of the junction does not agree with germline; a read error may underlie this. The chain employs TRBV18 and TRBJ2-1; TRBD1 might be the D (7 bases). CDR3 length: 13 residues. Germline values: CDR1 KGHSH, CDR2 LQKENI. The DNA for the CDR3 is TGTGTCAGCTCACCGAGGAGAGACAGGGAGGAGTTCTTC. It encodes CVSSPRRDREEFF.

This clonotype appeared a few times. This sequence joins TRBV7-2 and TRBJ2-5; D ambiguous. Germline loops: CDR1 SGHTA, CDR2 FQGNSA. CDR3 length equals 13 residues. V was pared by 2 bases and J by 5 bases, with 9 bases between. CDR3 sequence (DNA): TGTGCCAGCAGCTTAACCCGGAAGGAGACCCAGTACTTC. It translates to CASSLTRKETQYF.